This passage covers 27 T cell receptor beta chains from one sample sequenced in a study of blood T cells in healthy people across ages (dated by TCRdb to about 2015). Library creation used 5' RACE. TCRdb lists the instrument as Illumina HiSeq 2500. A second PCR of 7 to 11 cycles was performed with a sample-barcoded 5' primer and a J-beta primer mix. TCRdb reprocessing: public reads trimmed at Q25 with fastp, clones called with MiXCR, in-frame beta chains kept. Identical CDR3 protein sequences are pooled into one entry, listed with their most common genes and DNA. The sample table records 1.2 million to 1.5 million distinct CDR3 sequences; almost 60% of these occur just once. The leading ten clones occupy over 5.5% of the sample. The source material was blood. Receptors were obtained from a man aged 18 to 29 in good health.

This clonotype appeared a few times. The genes are TRBV5-5 and TRBJ1-1; D ambiguous. This CDR3 spans 14 amino acids. V lost 0 bases to trimming and J lost 0 bases, with 6 bases between them. Per the germline V gene, CDR1 is SGHKS and CDR2 is YYEKEE (reference sequence). In DNA, the CDR3 is TGTGCCAGCAGCTTGGTGACGGTGAACACTGAAGCTTTCTTT. It translates to CASSLVTVNTEAFF.

Judged by abundance, this clonotype is medium-sized. The chain recombines TRBV6-2 or TRBV6-3 with TRBJ2-5; 8 bases fit TRBD2. Trimming removed 4 bases from V and 0 bases from J; junction bases left unmatched: 1. Germline-derived CDR1 and CDR2 are MNHEY and SVGEGT. There are 14 residues in the CDR3. CDR3 sequence: CASSSGGDQETQYF. The CDR3 DNA sequence: TGTGCCAGCAGTTCCGGGGGGGACCAAGAGACCCAGTACTTC.

This chain uses TRBV12-3 or TRBV12-4 with TRBJ2-1; 12 bases fit TRBD2. V lost 4 bases to trimming and J lost 6 bases; unmatched junction nucleotides: 4. The CDR3 sequence is 15 residues long. CDR3 nucleotide sequence: TGTGCCAGCAGTTATAGACTAGCGGGGGTCAATGAGCAGTTCTTC. It specifies CASSYRLAGVNEQFF.

V usage is TRBV7-2 and J usage is TRBJ1-2, with D tentatively TRBD1 (6 bases). Germline CDR1 is SGHTA and CDR2 is FQGNSA. CDR3 size: 19 residues. With 5 bases removed from V and 4 bases from J, the gap between germline ends came to 29 bases. The CDR3 nucleotides are TGTGCCAGCAGCCCGAGGGCCGGGACAAGACCAGAGGGAAGCTATGGCTACACCTTC. As protein: CASSPRAGTRPEGSYGYTF.

In its sample, this clonotype was seen a few times. This chain joins TRBV7-2 and TRBJ2-5, with 9 nucleotides matching TRBD1. Germline assignment: CDR1 SGHTA and CDR2 FQGNSA. Trimming at V came to 5 bases and at J to 2 bases, leaving 9 bases not matched to a gene. The CDR3 is 16 amino acids. CDR3 region: CASSAGTGYKQETQYF. CDR3 nucleotide sequence: TGTGCCAGCAGCGCCGGGACAGGGTATAAGCAAGAGACCCAGTACTTC.

The chain carries TRBV27 and TRBJ2-4, with TRBD2 matching 11 bases. This CDR3 has 16 residues. Germline V gene lookup returns CDR1 MNHEY and CDR2 SMNVEV (reference sequence). After removal of 3 bases from V and 13 bases from J, the junction contained 14 bases not matched to a gene. The CDR3 here is CASSLGGTSGPTVQYF. In nucleotides, the CDR3 is TGTGCCAGCAGTTTGGGCGGGACTAGCGGTCCTACGGTGCAGTACTTC.

The chain links TRBV19 to TRBJ2-3; D ambiguous. Trimming took 6 bases from V and 6 from J, leaving 13 bases between them. Germline V CDR1 and CDR2: LNHDA, SQIVND (reference sequence). There are 13 residues in the CDR3. The CDR3 here is CASRDRRMDTQYF. CDR3 in DNA: TGTGCCAGTAGGGACCGTCGGATGGATACGCAGTATTTT.

This clonotype has just a few counts. This chain uses TRBV3-1 with TRBJ2-7; no clear D gene. The V end was cut by 5 bases, the J end by 7 bases, with 18 bases between. CDR3 length: 14 amino acids. CDR1 and CDR2 (germline): LGHDT, YNNKEL (reference sequence). In nucleotides, the CDR3 is TGTGCCAGCAGCATGGGCTCAACCGTCGGGGAGCAGTACTTC. Translated, it gives CASSMGSTVGEQYF.

This clonotype was counted between two and nine times. The chain joins TRBV7-6 to TRBJ2-4, with 7 positions matching TRBD1. With 6 bases clipped from V and 9 bases from J, the junction kept 8 bases outside the gene matches. This CDR3 has 13 residues. CDR1 and CDR2 (germline): SGHVS, FNYEAQ. In DNA, the CDR3 is TGTGCCAGCAGTCCCGGACAGGTGGGCATTCAGTACTTC. Its protein is CASSPGQVGIQYF.

The chain combines TRBV6-5 with TRBJ2-5; 8 nucleotides align to TRBD2. V lost 0 bases and J lost 0; bases outside the gene matches: 3. The germline gives CDR1 MNHEY, CDR2 SVGAGI. This CDR3 is built from 16 residues. The CDR3, as DNA: TGTGCCAGCAGTTACTCTAGCGGGAAGTACCAAGAGACCCAGTACTTC. This encodes CASSYSSGKYQETQYF.

There are a few counts of this clonotype. J is TRBJ2-7 and V is TRBV20-1; 7 bases map to TRBD2. The germline V gene has CDR1 DFQATT and CDR2 SNEGSKA (reference sequence). CDR3 length: 15 amino acids. Losses at the gene ends were 0 bases for V and 3 bases for J; bases not matched to a gene: 8. This CDR3 is CSARDGIAGSYEQYF. The CDR3 DNA reads TGCAGTGCTAGAGATGGGATAGCGGGTAGCTACGAGCAGTACTTC.

The rearrangement joins TRBV4-2 to TRBJ2-5; TRBD2 agrees at 8 bases. The CDR3 loop spans 16 amino acids. Germline V gives CDR1 LGHNA, CDR2 YNFKEQ. Trimming cost V 3 bases and J 11 bases; bases outside gene matches: 17. CDR3 nucleotide sequence: TGTGCCAGCAGCCACCTTAGCGGGATGTCCTACAATGAGCAGTACTTC. Encoded protein: CASSHLSGMSYNEQYF.

This clonotype has just a few counts. The chain joins TRBV11-3 to TRBJ2-2, with 8 bases matching TRBD2. In germline, CDR1 is SGHNT, CDR2 YENEEA. The CDR3 contains 15 residues. V was pared by 2 bases and J by 5 bases, with 4 bases of the junction left unmatched. CDR3 nucleotides: TGTGCCAGCAGCTTAACCGGGGGGGCGACCGGGGAGCTGTTTTTT. Amino acid sequence: CASSLTGGATGELFF.

The chain joins TRBV5-6 to TRBJ2-1; TRBD2 matches at 7 bases. J was trimmed by 13 bases and V by 2 bases; bases with no gene match: 6. The length of the CDR3 is 12 residues. Germline values: CDR1 SGHDT, CDR2 YYEEEE. CDR3 nucleotide sequence: TGTGCCAGCAGCTTCCCCAGCGGGAACCAGTTCTTC. Its protein is CASSFPSGNQFF. Complete variable domain (other parts from reference TRBV5-6 and TRBJ2-1): DAGVTQSPTHLIKTRGQQVTLRCSPKSGHDTVSWYQQALGQGPQFIFQYYEEEERQRGNFPDRFSGHQFPNYSSELNVNALLLGDSALYLCASSFPSGNQFFGPGTRLTVL.

This clonotype was recorded a few times. The chain joins TRBV25-1 to TRBJ1-1, with D hard to call. The CDR3 is 13 residues long. Germline V gene lookup returns CDR1 MGHDK and CDR2 SYGVNS. V was trimmed by 6 bases and J by 1 base, leaving 9 bases between them. CDR3 protein: CASRPGSNTEAFF. CDR3 bases: TGTGCCAGCAGGCCTGGGTCGAACACTGAAGCTTTCTTT.

This clonotype occurred a few times. The rearrangement uses TRBV7-2 and TRBJ2-1; 14 positions agree with TRBD2. The CDR3 has 15 amino acids. CDR1 SGHTA and CDR2 FQGNSA come from the germline V gene. The V and J ends lost 3 bases and 7 bases, in that order; junction bases with no gene match: 2. This CDR3 reads CASSFGTSGGNEQFF. The CDR3 DNA follows: TGTGCCAGCAGCTTCGGGACTAGCGGGGGAAATGAGCAGTTCTTC.

This clonotype was observed a single time. The J gene is TRBJ2-6, the V gene TRBV5-6; D unclear. The germline CDR1 and CDR2 sequences are SGHDT and YYEEEE. V lost 4 bases and J lost 4, with 12 bases in between. The CDR3 extends over 15 amino acids. The CDR3 bases are TGTGCCAGCAGCCCCATATATTGGGGGGCCAACGTCCTGACTTTC. Amino acids: CASSPIYWGANVLTF.

In regard to this clonotype: An end of the junction differs from the germline gene, which may be a read error. This sequence joins TRBV27 and TRBJ2-7; the match to TRBD2 covers 12 bases. The CDR3 covers 15 residues. The germline gives CDR1 MNHEY, CDR2 SMNVEV (reference sequence). The CDR3 here is CASRPGLAGSHEQYF. In DNA form, the CDR3 reads TGTGCTAGCAGGCCGGGACTAGCGGGTTCCCACGAGCAGTACTTC.

The V and J genes are TRBV5-1 and TRBJ1-6; tentatively, D is TRBD1 (5 bases). Germline values: CDR1 SGHRS, CDR2 YFSETQ. Trimming shortened V by 5 bases and J by 8 bases, and 14 bases separated the two germline ends. The CDR3 is made up of 14 amino acids. The CDR3 loop reads CASRPVGGDSPLHF. The CDR3 DNA is TGCGCCAGCAGACCCGTAGGAGGGGATTCACCCCTCCACTTT.

The J gene is TRBJ2-3, the V gene TRBV7-8, with D possibly being TRBD2 (5 bases). CDR1 and CDR2 (germline): SGHVS, FQNEAQ. Trimming shortened V by 3 bases and J by 3 bases, and 16 bases separated the two germline ends. The CDR3 loop spans 16 amino acids. The CDR3 region is CASSLEPGSSTDTQYF. For the CDR3, the DNA is TGTGCCAGCAGCTTGGAGCCGGGATCTAGTACAGATACGCAGTATTTT. Full variable domain (remainder filled in from reference TRBV7-8 and TRBJ2-3): GAGVSQSPRYKVAKRGQDVALRCDPISGHVSLFWYQQALGQGPEFLTYFQNEAQLDKSGLPSDRFFAERPEGSVSTLKIQRTQQEDSAVYLCASSLEPGSSTDTQYFGPGTRLTVL.

This chain uses TRBV6-1 with TRBJ1-4, with D uncertain. The CDR3 is 10 amino acids. Germline V gives CDR1 MNHNS, CDR2 SASEGT. The V end lost 8 bases, the J end lost 8 bases, and 6 bases lay between the germline ends. The CDR3 here is CASRLEKLFF. The CDR3 DNA reads TGTGCCAGCCGGCTGGAAAAACTGTTTTTT.

This chain connects TRBV11-2 to TRBJ1-6; TRBD1 is a possible D gene (5 bases). Trimming removed 5 bases at V and 6 bases at J, with 5 bases between. CDR1 is SGHAT and CDR2 is FQNNGV in the germline V gene. This CDR3 is 12 amino acids long. CDR3 sequence (DNA): TGTGCCAGCAGCGACAGTAATTCACCCCTCCACTTT. Amino acid sequence: CASSDSNSPLHF. The full variable domain, completed using reference TRBV11-2 and TRBJ1-6, is EAGVAQSPRYKIIEKRQSVAFWCNPISGHATLYWYQQILGQGPKLLIQFQNNGVVDDSQLPKDRFSAERLKGVDSTLKIQPAKLEDSAVYLCASSDSNSPLHFGNGTRLTVT.

The rearrangement links TRBV27 to TRBJ2-7; 7 bases are shared with TRBD1. V shed 2 bases and J 2 bases; nucleotides not matched to a gene: 9. CDR1 is MNHEY and CDR2 is SMNVEV in the germline V gene (reference sequence). This CDR3 region has 16 residues. CDR3 region: CASSLRFYRGPYEQYF. CDR3 nucleotides: TGTGCCAGCAGTTTACGGTTTTACAGGGGTCCCTACGAGCAGTACTTC.

J is TRBJ1-2 and V is TRBV7-2; perhaps TRBD1 as D (5 bases). CDR1 is SGHTA and CDR2 is FQGNSA in the germline V gene. Trimming stripped 6 bases from V and 8 bases from J, with 10 bases between. This CDR3 has 11 residues. CDR3 DNA: TGTGCCAGCAGATGGGACGGAGGCTACACCTTC. Its translation: CASRWDGGYTF.

This CDR3 is CASSYSEVSQETQYF. The DNA of the CDR3 is TGTGCCAGCAGTTATAGCGAAGTGAGCCAAGAGACCCAGTACTTC. This chain links TRBV6-2 or TRBV6-3 with TRBJ2-5; possibly TRBD2 for D (5 bases). This CDR3 is 15 amino acids long. The germline CDR1 and CDR2 sequences are MNHEY and SVGEGT. V shed 3 bases and J shed 1 base, with 12 bases lying between them.

This clonotype has only a few counts. The V and J genes are TRBV21-1 and TRBJ1-2; the tabulated D call, TRBD1, remains unverified against the DNA. TRBV21-1 is a known pseudogene. This CDR3 region has 18 residues. In DNA form, the CDR3 reads TGTGCCAGCAGCAAGGAGGTCGACCGGGACAAATTGATCTATGGCTACACCTTC. Its protein is CASSKEVDRDKLIYGYTF.

The V call is TRBV7-2, the J call TRBJ1-6; perhaps TRBD1 as D (5 bases). Germline V CDR1 and CDR2: SGHTA, FQGNSA. The ends were cut back, 5 bases at V and 4 bases at J, with 15 bases in the middle. This CDR3 is built from 16 residues. The CDR3 nucleotides read TGTGCCAGCAGCCCCCCAGGGCCAACGTATAATTCACCCCTCCACTTT. This sequence encodes CASSPPGPTYNSPLHF.